One sample yielded the 27 T cell receptor beta chains listed below, sequenced in a study of blood T cell repertoires in COVID-19. Sequencing used immunoSEQ multiplex PCR; TCRdb keeps in-frame clones, though not all of them. Of some 20,000 clones listed, approximately 84% were seen once; the top ten hold about 16%. Material: peripheral blood. These receptors all come from a human donor with active COVID-19. The donor label of this sample is uncertain.

The gene calls are TRBV4-2 and TRBJ2-7; 7 nucleotides align to TRBD1. Trimming removed 0 bases from V and 4 bases from J; junction bases left unmatched: 6. In germline, CDR1 is LGHNA, CDR2 YNFKEQ. CDR3 size: 15 residues. In DNA, the CDR3 is TGTGCCAGCAGCCAAGAAGCCGGGACAGCTTACGAGCAGTACTTC. This sequence encodes CASSQEAGTAYEQYF.

This clone was counted a few times. V and J are TRBV18 and TRBJ1-2; D might be TRBD1 (6 bases). The CDR3 length is 14 residues. Germline V gene lookup returns CDR1 KGHSH and CDR2 LQKENI. The V gene lost 4 bases and the J gene lost 7 bases, with 16 bases spanning the gap. The CDR3 DNA follows: TGTGCCAGCTCACGGTCAGGGGAACGGGCTGGCTACACCTTC. Translated, it gives CASSRSGERAGYTF. Full variable domain (missing parts from reference TRBV18 and TRBJ1-2): NAGVMQNPRHLVRRRGQEARLRCSPMKGHSHVYWYRQLPEEGLKFMVYLQKENIIDESGMPKERFSAEFPKEGPSILRIQQVVRGDSAAYFCASSRSGERAGYTFGSGTRLTVV.

This clone appeared once. The chain carries TRBV6-2 or TRBV6-3 and TRBJ1-1; no clear D gene. Germline-derived CDR1 and CDR2 are MNHEY and SVGEGT. V lost 4 bases and J lost 1, with 13 bases in between. This CDR3 contains 15 residues. CDR3 nucleotide sequence: TGTGCCAGCAGTTCCACCCGGTTCCCGAACACTGAAGCTTTCTTT. Protein product: CASSSTRFPNTEAFF.

J is TRBJ1-2 and V is TRBV6-6; D is possibly TRBD1 (6 bases). CDR1 MNHNY and CDR2 SVGAGI come from the germline V gene (reference sequence). V was shortened by 6 bases and J by 4 bases, with 12 bases between the two germline ends. The CDR3 is 13 residues long. In DNA, the CDR3 is TGTGCCAGCAGCCAGGGGTTCCCCTATGGCTACACCTTC. Translating it yields CASSQGFPYGYTF.

The chain combines TRBV12-3 or TRBV12-4 with TRBJ2-2; TRBD1 might be the D (6 bases). CDR3 length: 13 amino acids. Deletions cut 6 bases from V and 5 bases from J, with 10 bases between. The chain's CDR3 is CASSLQGTGELFF. CDR3 DNA: TGTGCCAGCAGCCTACAGGGTACCGGGGAGCTGTTTTTT.

The chain is built from TRBV6-2 or TRBV6-3 and TRBJ1-2; 11 nucleotides align to TRBD1. V gave up 5 bases and J gave up 4 bases; unmatched junction bases: 9. The length of the CDR3 is 16 residues. Per germline, CDR1 MNHEY and CDR2 SVGEGT. Written as DNA, the CDR3 is TGTGCCAGCAGTACCTCCGGGACAGGGGGGATCTATGGCTACACCTTC. Its protein is CASSTSGTGGIYGYTF.

The chain joins TRBV3-1 (or the pseudogene TRBV3-2) to TRBJ2-3; D not resolved. Trimming took 1 base from V and 3 from J, leaving 8 bases between them. In germline, CDR1 is LGHDT, CDR2 YNNKEL (reference sequence). This CDR3 contains 14 residues. Here the CDR3 reads CASSQVRTTDTQYF. The CDR3 DNA reads as TGTGCCAGCAGCCAAGTGAGAACGACAGATACGCAGTATTTT.

This sequence joins TRBV6-2 or TRBV6-3 and TRBJ1-1, with D tentatively TRBD1 (6 bases). The CDR3 is 16 residues long. Germline CDR1 and CDR2: MNHEY and SVGEGT. Trimming removed 2 bases at V and 2 bases at J, with 15 bases between. This CDR3 reads CASSYPNRDRNTEAFF. DNA of the CDR3: TGTGCCAGCAGTTACCCTAACAGGGATCGAAACACTGAAGCTTTCTTT.

The rearrangement joins TRBV27 to TRBJ2-7; possibly TRBD2 for D (5 bases). The CDR3 is 15 amino acids. V lost 3 bases and J lost 2, with 14 bases in between. CDR1 and CDR2 from the germline V gene are MNHEY and SMNVEV (reference sequence). The CDR3 DNA is TGTGCCAGCAGTTTTGAGGGCTCCAAAGCCTACGAGCAGTACTTC. Its translation is CASSFEGSKAYEQYF.

The chain uses TRBV6-1 and TRBJ2-3, with TRBD2 matching 10 bases. CDR3 size: 15 residues. Germline V gene data show CDR1 as MNHNS and CDR2 as SASEGT. The J segment lost 3 bases and the V segment lost 4 bases, leaving 4 bases of the junction unmatched. This CDR3 reads CASSGAGGLTDTQYF. CDR3 bases: TGTGCCAGCAGTGGAGCGGGGGGGCTAACAGATACGCAGTATTTT.

In this sample, this clone turned up once. The chain combines TRBV3-1 (or the pseudogene TRBV3-2) with TRBJ2-2; D is possibly TRBD1 (6 bases). V lost 3 bases, J lost 4 bases, and 12 bases lay in between. CDR1 is LGHDT, CDR2 YNNKEL, per germline (reference sequence). The CDR3 covers 15 residues. CDR3 protein: CASSQYRDSTGELFF. The CDR3 bases are TGTGCCAGCAGCCAGTACAGGGATAGCACCGGGGAGCTGTTTTTT.

The chain has TRBV28 and TRBJ2-5; 10 bases are a match to TRBD1. Per germline, CDR1 MDHEN and CDR2 SYDVKM. This CDR3 is built from 17 residues. With V trimmed by 4 bases and J by 2 bases, 10 bases remained unmatched. CDR3 bases: TGTGCCAGCAGTTCAGGACAGGGGGTGAGGGGGCAAGAGACCCAGTACTTC. It yields the protein CASSSGQGVRGQETQYF.

The table lists this clone with a count of one. This rearrangement joins TRBV28 to TRBJ2-5, with TRBD2 as a possible D gene (7 bases). V lost 8 bases and J lost 5, with 27 bases in between. Looked up from germline, CDR1 is MDHEN and CDR2 is SYDVKM. This CDR3 has 17 amino acids. CDR3 in amino acids: CASDPEGGGVATETQYF. In nucleotides, the CDR3 is TGTGCCAGCGACCCGGAAGGAGGGGGGGTAGCTACGGAGACCCAGTACTTC.

The rearrangement uses TRBV20-1 and TRBJ2-3, with 8 bases matching TRBD2. The J segment lost 6 bases and the V segment lost 3 bases, leaving 8 bases of the junction unmatched. Per the germline V gene, CDR1 is DFQATT and CDR2 is SNEGSKA (reference sequence). The CDR3 spans 14 residues. The CDR3, as DNA: TGCAGTGCTAGTGTACGGGGGGGCCTGGATACGCAGTATTTT. Its protein is CSASVRGGLDTQYF.

V gene TRBV6-4 combines with J gene TRBJ1-6; tentatively, D is TRBD1 (5 bases). The CDR3 loop spans 14 amino acids. CDR1 is MRHNA, CDR2 SNTAGT, per germline. Trimming cost V 2 bases and J 7 bases, with 9 bases left between them. As DNA, the CDR3 is TGTGCCAGCAGTGACGGGGGGGAGAATTCACCCCTCCACTTT. Its protein product is CASSDGGENSPLHF.

CDR3 sequence (DNA): TGCGCCAGCAGCGAAATAGTGACCGGGGAGCTGTTTTTT. Protein sequence: CASSEIVTGELFF. The V and J genes are TRBV5-1 and TRBJ2-2, with D hard to call. Trimming removed 4 bases at V and 5 bases at J, with 9 bases between. CDR3 size: 13 residues. Germline assignment: CDR1 SGHRS and CDR2 YFSETQ. Supplemented by reference TRBV5-1 and TRBJ2-2, the full variable domain reads KAGVTQTPRYLIKTRGQQVTLSCSPISGHRSVSWYQQTPGQGLQFLFEYFSETQRNKGNFPGRFSGRQFSNSRSEMNVSTLELGDSALYLCASSEIVTGELFFGEGSRLTVL.

The chain joins TRBV10-1 to TRBJ2-2; a weak D match, TRBD1 (5 bases). The CDR3 is 14 amino acids. Deletions cut 5 bases from V and 8 bases from J, with 15 bases between. The V gene's germline CDR1 is WNHNN and CDR2 SYGVQD (reference sequence). CDR3 amino acids: CASSHNRFGGELFF. Here the CDR3 DNA reads TGCGCCAGCAGTCATAACAGGTTTGGAGGGGAGCTGTTTTTT.

The count of this clone is one. The chain has TRBV29-1 and TRBJ1-4; 7 bases map to TRBD1. In germline, CDR1 is SQVTM, CDR2 ANQGSEA. The CDR3 consists of 14 residues. With 6 bases clipped from V and 7 bases from J, the junction kept 11 bases outside the gene matches. The chain's CDR3 is CSVTKGALTEKLFF. CDR3 in DNA: TGCAGCGTGACAAAGGGGGCTTTGACTGAAAAACTGTTTTTT.

This sequence joins TRBV21-1 and TRBJ2-7; TRBD1, the D gene given by the table, was not confirmed from the DNA. TRBV21-1 is a known pseudogene. CDR3 length: 18 residues. CDR3 DNA: TGTGCCAGCAGCTTTTCCGGGACAGGACGGTCTAGCCCCGGGGAGCAGTACTTC. This encodes CASSFSGTGRSSPGEQYF.

The V call is TRBV9, the J call TRBJ2-1, with 10 positions matching TRBD1. This CDR3 is 15 amino acids long. Trimming cost V 0 bases and J 8 bases; bases outside gene matches: 5. From germline, CDR1 is SGDLS and CDR2 YYNGEE. The CDR3 region has the DNA TGTGCCAGCAGCGTAGGGGGACAGGGGTGGGATGAGCAGTTCTTC. This sequence encodes CASSVGGQGWDEQFF.

The chain employs TRBV27 and TRBJ2-3, with a tentative D call TRBD1 (6 bases). Germline lookup yields CDR1 MNHEY and CDR2 SMNVEV (reference sequence). V lost 3 bases, J lost 1 base, and 17 bases lay in between. The CDR3 runs 17 residues. The CDR3 DNA is TGTGCCAGCAGTTTGGGCCTAAGGGGGATGGGCACAGATACGCAGTATTTT. Its translation: CASSLGLRGMGTDTQYF.

The chain has TRBV4-3 and TRBJ2-7, with 10 bases aligning to TRBD2. The CDR3 consists of 16 residues. Germline V gene lookup returns CDR1 LGHNA and CDR2 YSLEER. V lost 0 bases and J lost 2; bases outside the gene matches: 4. CDR3 sequence: CASSQEGAGGAYEQYF. As DNA, the CDR3 is TGCGCCAGCAGCCAAGAAGGAGCGGGGGGGGCCTACGAGCAGTACTTC.

This clone was found a few times. Written as DNA, the CDR3 is TGTGCCAGTAGTTTTCAGGGGGCGAACTATGGCTACACCTTC. Amino acids: CASSFQGANYGYTF. The chain links TRBV19 to TRBJ1-2, with 8 bases fitting TRBD1. Germline V lookup: CDR1 LNHDA, CDR2 SQIVND (reference sequence). This CDR3 is 14 amino acids long. V trimming: 5 bases; J trimming: 2 bases; junction bases outside the gene matches: 4.

This chain uses TRBV5-1 with TRBJ2-3, with 12 bases identical to TRBD2. CDR3 size: 15 residues. Germline V gene lookup returns CDR1 SGHRS and CDR2 YFSETQ. Trimming cost V 3 bases and J 11 bases; bases outside gene matches: 10. This CDR3 reads CASSSSGGEPRVQYF. The CDR3 DNA is TGCGCCAGCAGCTCTAGCGGGGGGGAGCCGAGGGTGCAGTATTTT.

The V and J genes are TRBV7-6 and TRBJ2-1, with D uncertain. Trimming left V 3 bases short and J 0 bases short, with 9 bases between. Germline V CDR1 and CDR2: SGHVS, FNYEAQ. The CDR3 contains 15 residues. CDR3 sequence (DNA): TGTGCCAGCAGCTTCGGCGGCAGCTCCTACAATGAGCAGTTCTTC. This sequence encodes CASSFGGSSYNEQFF.

The gene calls are TRBV3-1 (or the pseudogene TRBV3-2) and TRBJ1-2, with 8 bases aligning to TRBD1. Per germline, CDR1 LGHDT and CDR2 YNNKEL (reference sequence). With V trimmed by 4 bases and J by 8 bases, 12 bases remained unmatched. The CDR3 sequence is 15 residues long. CDR3 DNA sequence: TGTGCCAGCAGCCCCGGTGCAGGGGGCGGATTCGGCTACACCTTC. Translated: CASSPGAGGGFGYTF.

V is TRBV27 and J is TRBJ1-2, with 7 bases fitting TRBD1. Trimming took 6 bases from V and 2 from J; bases not matched to a gene: 3. This CDR3 region has 13 residues. The germline CDR1 and CDR2 sequences are MNHEY and SMNVEV (reference sequence). DNA of the CDR3: TGTGCCAGCAGCGACAGGGAAAACTATGGCTACACCTTC. It specifies CASSDRENYGYTF.